These 9 T cell receptor beta chains were all obtained from the same sample, sequenced in a study of prognosis after radiotherapy for stage I lung cancer. CDR3 of TCR beta was amplified from genomic DNA via a two-round multiplex PCR. Round one of PCR was performed, and it used primers specific to each TRBV and TRBJ gene. Each CDR3 protein gets one entry after TCRdb re-called the multiplex PCR reads with MiXCR. The repertoire holds around 19,000 distinct CDR3 sequences, with 50% as singletons. Sequencing used PBMCs, obtained before or after stereotactic body radiation therapy (not recorded which). Receptor source: a donor of 50 years or more with non-small cell lung cancer.

This clonotype was seen repeatedly, ten times or more. V gene TRBV4-1 combines with J gene TRBJ2-7; weak D call: TRBD1 (5 bases). The V and J ends lost 2 bases and 4 bases respectively, with 18 bases between them. Germline V CDR1 and CDR2: MGHRA, YSYEKL. The CDR3 covers 16 residues. The CDR3 coding sequence is TGCGCCAGCAGCCAACTCCAGGGAATAATCAGGTACGAGCAGTACTTC. It codes for CASSQLQGIIRYEQYF.

The rearrangement joins TRBV28 to TRBJ2-7, with D uncertain. In germline, CDR1 is MDHEN, CDR2 SYDVKM. V lost 7 bases to trimming and J lost 6 bases, with 19 bases between them. The CDR3 loop spans 14 amino acids. CDR3 sequence: CASMSKGRTFEQYF. The CDR3 DNA is TGTGCCAGCATGAGCAAAGGAAGGACCTTCGAGCAGTACTTC.

This clonotype was counted ten times or more. CDR3 amino acids: CASSLVGQAEKLFF. DNA of the CDR3: TGTGCCAGCAGCTTAGTGGGACAGGCTGAAAAACTGTTTTTT. This chain joins TRBV7-9 and TRBJ1-4; 8 nucleotides align to TRBD1. CDR3 length: 14 residues. CDR1 is SEHNR and CDR2 is FQNEAQ in the germline V gene (reference sequence). Unmatched junction bases numbered 2, after V lost 1 base and J lost 7 bases.

The chain combines TRBV4-1 with TRBJ2-5; D possibly corresponds to TRBD2 (6 bases). Per the germline V gene, CDR1 is MGHRA and CDR2 is YSYEKL. V lost 5 bases and J lost 4, with 20 bases in between. CDR3 length: 16 residues. The CDR3 here is CASSFIPGEGRETQYF. In DNA form, the CDR3 reads TGCGCCAGCAGCTTCATACCGGGAGAGGGGCGAGAGACCCAGTACTTC.

CDR3 coding DNA: TGTGCCAGCAGATTAGACAGTCTAAAACTCAAGACAGATCCTAACGACTATGGCTACACCTTC. Protein: CASRLDSLKLKTDPNDYGYTF. The chain has TRBV6-4 and TRBJ1-2, with D possibly being TRBD1 (5 bases). This CDR3 has 21 amino acids. V lost 6 bases, J lost 3 bases, and 35 bases lay in between. Per germline, CDR1 MRHNA and CDR2 SNTAGT.

The chain combines TRBV7-2 with TRBJ2-3, with TRBD1 identical over 7 bases. CDR3 length equals 16 residues. Germline trimming cut 1 base from V and 0 bases from J; bases unmatched to any gene: 4. Germline V lookup: CDR1 SGHTA, CDR2 FQGNSA. CDR3 sequence (DNA): TGTGCCAGCAGCTTAGAGGGACAGTCTAGCACAGATACGCAGTATTTT. Translation gives CASSLEGQSSTDTQYF. The variable domain in full, with the rest retrieved from reference TRBV7-2 and TRBJ2-3, is GAGVSQSPSNKVTEKGKDVELRCDPISGHTALYWYRQSLGQGLEFLIYFQGNSAPDKSGLPSDRFSAERTGGSVSTLTIQRTQQEDSAVYLCASSLEGQSSTDTQYFGPGTRLTVL.

This clonotype was detected many times. V usage is TRBV20-1 and J usage is TRBJ2-5; 7 nucleotides align to TRBD2. CDR1 and CDR2 from the germline V gene are DFQATT and SNEGSKA (reference sequence). The J segment lost 1 base and the V segment lost 6 bases, leaving 11 bases of the junction unmatched. The CDR3 is 15 residues long. As DNA, the CDR3 is TGCAGTGCAACCCCCCGGGCGGGGGTCCAAGAGACCCAGTACTTC. Residues: CSATPRAGVQETQYF.

In this sample, this clonotype turned up many times. The junction departs from germline at one end; a sequencing error may be responsible. The V call is TRBV20-1, the J call TRBJ2-7, with D hard to call. The germline V gene has CDR1 DFQATT and CDR2 SNEGSKA (reference sequence). The CDR3 is made up of 14 amino acids. The CDR3 sequence is CSARDGKGNSRRFF. In nucleotides, the CDR3 is TGCAGTGCTAGAGATGGTAAAGGGAACTCTCGTCGATTCTTC.

This clonotype appeared many times. The rearrangement joins TRBV24-1 to TRBJ1-4; D gene unclear. The ends were cut back, 3 bases at V and 8 bases at J, with 15 bases in the middle. Germline V CDR1 and CDR2: KGHDR, SFDVKD. This CDR3 comprises 15 residues. As DNA, the CDR3 is TGTGCCACCAGTGATCCGAGTCGGGGTGAAGAAAAACTGTTTTTT. Translated: CATSDPSRGEEKLFF.